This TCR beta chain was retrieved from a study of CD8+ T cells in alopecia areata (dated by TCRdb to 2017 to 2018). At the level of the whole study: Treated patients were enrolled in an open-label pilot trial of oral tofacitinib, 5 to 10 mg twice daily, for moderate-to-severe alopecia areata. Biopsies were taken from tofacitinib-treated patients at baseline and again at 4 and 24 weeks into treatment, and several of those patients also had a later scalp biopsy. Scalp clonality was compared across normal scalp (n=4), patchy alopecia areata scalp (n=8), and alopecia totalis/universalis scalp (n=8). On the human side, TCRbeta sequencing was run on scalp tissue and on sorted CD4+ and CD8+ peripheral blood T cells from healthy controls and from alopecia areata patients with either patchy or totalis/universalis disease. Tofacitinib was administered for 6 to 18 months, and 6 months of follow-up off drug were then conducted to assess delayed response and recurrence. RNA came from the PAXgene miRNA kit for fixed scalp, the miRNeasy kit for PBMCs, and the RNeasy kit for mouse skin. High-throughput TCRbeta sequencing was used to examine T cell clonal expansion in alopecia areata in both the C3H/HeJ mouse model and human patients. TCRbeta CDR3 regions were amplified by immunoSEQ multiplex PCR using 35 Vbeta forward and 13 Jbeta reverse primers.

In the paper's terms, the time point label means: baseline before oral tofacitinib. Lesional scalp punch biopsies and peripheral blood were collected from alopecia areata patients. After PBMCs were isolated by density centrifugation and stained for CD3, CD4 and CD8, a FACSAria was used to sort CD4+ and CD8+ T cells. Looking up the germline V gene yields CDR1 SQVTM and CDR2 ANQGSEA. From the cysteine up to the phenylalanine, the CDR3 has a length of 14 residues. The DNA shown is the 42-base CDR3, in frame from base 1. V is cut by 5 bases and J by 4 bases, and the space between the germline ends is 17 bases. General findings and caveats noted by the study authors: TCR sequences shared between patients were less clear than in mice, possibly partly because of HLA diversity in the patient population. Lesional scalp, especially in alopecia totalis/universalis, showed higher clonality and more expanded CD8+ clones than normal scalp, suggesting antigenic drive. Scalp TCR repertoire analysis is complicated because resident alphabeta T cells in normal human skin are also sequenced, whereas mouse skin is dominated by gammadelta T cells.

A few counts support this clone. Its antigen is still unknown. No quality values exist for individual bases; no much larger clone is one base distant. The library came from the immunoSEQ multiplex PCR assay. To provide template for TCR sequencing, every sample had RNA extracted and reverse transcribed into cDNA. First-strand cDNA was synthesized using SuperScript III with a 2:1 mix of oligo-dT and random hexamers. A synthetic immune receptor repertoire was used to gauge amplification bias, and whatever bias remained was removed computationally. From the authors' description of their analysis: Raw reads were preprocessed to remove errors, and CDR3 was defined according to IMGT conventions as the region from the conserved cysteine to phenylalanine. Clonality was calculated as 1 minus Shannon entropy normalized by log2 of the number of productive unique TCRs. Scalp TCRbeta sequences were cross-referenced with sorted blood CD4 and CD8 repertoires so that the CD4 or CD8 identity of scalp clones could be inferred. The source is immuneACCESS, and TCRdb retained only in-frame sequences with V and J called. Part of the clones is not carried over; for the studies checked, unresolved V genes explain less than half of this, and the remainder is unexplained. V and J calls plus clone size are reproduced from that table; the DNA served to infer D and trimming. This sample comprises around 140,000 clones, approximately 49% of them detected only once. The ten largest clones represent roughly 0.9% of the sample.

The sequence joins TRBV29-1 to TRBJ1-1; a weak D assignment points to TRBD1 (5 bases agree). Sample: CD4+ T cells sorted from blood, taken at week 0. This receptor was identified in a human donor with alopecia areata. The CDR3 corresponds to CSVRSGTQGTEAFF. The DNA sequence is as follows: TGCAGCGTTCGATCTGGAACCCAGGGCACTGAAGCTTTCTTT.